These T cell receptor beta chains were read from a single sample in a study of esophageal squamous cell carcinoma under preoperative chemotherapy. Each CDR3 protein gets one entry after TCRdb re-called the PCR reads with MiXCR. The data show approximately 15,000 distinct CDR3 sequences, with approximately 61% seen just once and around half held by the top ten. This material was acquired from a patient given preoperative chemotherapy. Receptors were obtained from a human donor with esophageal squamous cell carcinoma. The donor label of this sample is uncertain. CDR3s include the opening cysteine and the closing phenylalanine or tryptophan. Fields, in order: V gene, CDR3 protein.

>TRBV6-1
CASSLGLAGHNEQFF
>TRBV6-5
CASSYGTKADTQYF
>TRBV6-1
CASSQGPQTQYF
>TRBV7-6
CASSDYRGSSGSGANVLTF
>TRBV7-2
CASSLIQLPGETQFF
>TRBV12-3/TRBV12-4
CASSWGAGAHDEQFF
>TRBV7-6
CASSSGETQFF
>TRBV6-1
CASSRKGGCATNMQYF
>TRBV27
CASSLGVDEQFF
>TRBV6-4
CASSAREDLNEQFF
>TRBV12-3/TRBV12-4
CASSPRTVDTQYF
>TRBV10-1
CASSRTPTSPLHF
>TRBV6-1
CVSSKTSGSGEQFF
>TRBV10-3
CAMGDGGRVTETQYF
>TRBV7-2
CASSQQGARGSPLHF
>TRBV6-1
CASGGNEGGGAETQYF
>TRBV6-1
CASRTGQGDTGAQYF
>TRBV27
CASSLAGGPGEQFF
>TRBV6-1
CASSEVRSAYPEAFF
>TRBV6-1
CASGRPGGTQYF
>TRBV11-3
CASSYSTPTAPYNEQFF
>TRBV7-2
CASSLVSSGSNEQFF
>TRBV27
CASSSRGRETQYF
>TRBV6-5
CASSYSFRGGKAFF
>TRBV4-2
CASRGVGAKNTQYF
>TRBV25-1
CASSVRGGEETQYF
>TRBV6-1
CAGGSGARDQDTQYF
>TRBV6-1
CASSGREGEASRYDEQYF
>TRBV6-5
CASSYYNSPLHF
>TRBV10-1
CASRQYTGELFF
>TRBV7-6
CASSLVISGGPNAGELFF
>TRBV6-5
CASSYWDRVYQETQYF
>TRBV25-1
CASGLGTGTDTQYF
>TRBV12-3/TRBV12-4
CASSLSGAGTQYF
>TRBV6-1
CASADGGRAQETQYF
>TRBV6-1
CASTGREYNEQFF
>TRBV6-1
CASRTGQGSTETQYF
>TRBV11-3
CASSPKQGLPLF
>TRBV11-2
CGGRGRGAKNTQYF
>TRBV6-1
CASSQGRGRAAGPYEQYF
>TRBV10-3
CAGRGGRGEEIQYF
>TRBV14
CASSLSTSGRYRDYTQYF
>TRBV6-1
CASSEGWGTGELFF
>TRBV6-5
CASSYGCAASGELFF
>TRBV6-1
CASSETWELFF
>TRBV10-3
CATSRTSGRASTYEQYF
>TRBV7-2
CASSARRGGAKDIQYF